There are a few counts of the clone carrying this TCR beta chain. No antigen is known for it. These data are taken from a study of T cell repertoires in cytomegalovirus infection. About the research overall: The public TCR beta signatures pointed to both CMV infection and matching HLA type.

CDR3 length: 15 amino acids. With 1 base removed from V and 5 bases from J, the gap between germline ends came to 15 bases. CDR1 and CDR2 (germline): SGHTA, FQGNSA. MiXCR, applied by TCRdb to the reads, yields one record per CDR3 protein. The sample shows roughly 160,000 distinct CDR3 sequences, approximately 21% of them seen only once. Here the sequenced sample was CD8+ T cells from cultured PBMCs, taken from culture after CMV antigen stimulation. The chain uses TRBV7-2 and TRBJ2-7; D not certain. The origin of this receptor is a human donor in good health (CMV status not recorded). Some clones in this sample may be carry-over from other donors' samples. In DNA form, the CDR3 reads TGTGCCAGCAGCTTAGTGGCCAGTGAGGCCCACGAGCAGTACTTC. It is translated as CASSLVASEAHEQYF.